These 26 T cell receptor beta chains came from one sample sequenced in a study of T-cell reconstitution after alpha-beta-depleted transplantation in children. Unique molecular identifiers were built into the TCRbeta library. TCRdb fed the PCR reads into MiXCR, producing one record per CDR3 protein. The sample includes 490,000 or so distinct CDR3 sequences, roughly a tenth of them seen just once. The material was PBMCs, obtained before TCRalphabeta/CD19-depleted stem cell transplant. The receptors here all came from a child aged 2-15 years with inherited bone marrow failure, due to receive a stem cell transplant.

The chain combines TRBV27 with TRBJ2-1; D is perhaps TRBD2 (5 bases). Looked up from germline, CDR1 is MNHEY and CDR2 is SMNVEV (reference sequence). The V end lost 6 bases, the J end lost 0 bases, and 18 bases lay between the germline ends. The CDR3 contains 17 residues. The CDR3 bases are TGTGCCAGCAGCCCCCCGGGGATCACGAGCTCCTACAATGAGCAGTTCTTC. Encoded protein: CASSPPGITSSYNEQFF.

This clonotype was recorded many times. V usage is TRBV7-2 and J usage is TRBJ2-7, with TRBD2 identical over 8 bases. Germline V CDR1 and CDR2: SGHTA, FQGNSA. The V and J ends lost 2 bases and 4 bases, in that order; junction bases with no gene match: 7. The CDR3 extends over 15 amino acids. The CDR3 sequence: CASSLTAGGGYEQYF. The CDR3 DNA is TGTGCCAGCAGCTTAACTGCGGGAGGCGGGTACGAGCAGTACTTC.

This clonotype was observed many times. The chain recombines TRBV20-1 with TRBJ2-2; 9 bases are shared with TRBD2. The germline gives CDR1 DFQATT, CDR2 SNEGSKA (reference sequence). The CDR3 has 17 amino acids. J was trimmed by 1 base and V by 3 bases; bases with no gene match: 9. The chain's CDR3 is CSARGRVAGENTGELFF. In DNA form, the CDR3 reads TGCAGTGCTAGGGGAAGGGTAGCGGGGGAGAACACCGGGGAGCTGTTTTTT.

This clonotype was seen at least ten times. In nucleotides, the CDR3 is TGTGCCAGCAGCCCGCCCGGTCTTAGCACAGATACGCAGTATTTT. This translates into CASSPPGLSTDTQYF. The gene calls are TRBV7-9 and TRBJ2-3; D unresolved. Germline loops: CDR1 SEHNR, CDR2 FQNEAQ (reference sequence). The ends were cut back, 5 bases at V and 0 bases at J, with 12 bases in the middle. The CDR3 is 15 amino acids.

This clonotype came up many times. V and J are TRBV6-5 and TRBJ1-1; 9 bases match TRBD1. The germline CDR1 and CDR2 sequences are MNHEY and SVGAGI. The length of the CDR3 is 17 residues. Losses at the gene ends were 0 bases for V and 10 bases for J; bases not matched to a gene: 15. For the CDR3, the DNA is TGTGCCAGCAGTTACTCTTCGGGACAGGGTCTTATTATAGGAGCTTTCTTT. It specifies CASSYSSGQGLIIGAFF.

This clonotype was counted between two and nine times. The chain has TRBV6-5 and TRBJ1-2; perhaps TRBD1 as D (5 bases). Between the trimmed V and J ends, which lost 4 bases and 2 bases, there was a span of 14 bases. The CDR3 has 15 amino acids. CDR1 is MNHEY, CDR2 SVGAGI, per germline. This CDR3 reads CASSSLGGVNYGYTF. The CDR3 nucleotides read TGTGCCAGCAGTTCCCTCGGGGGGGTGAACTATGGCTACACCTTC.

This clonotype was counted only a few times. In DNA form, the CDR3 reads TGTGCCAGCAGCCCTGCATCCAATGAGCAGTTCTTC. As protein: CASSPASNEQFF. The chain carries TRBV12-3 or TRBV12-4 and TRBJ2-1; D is unresolved. There are 12 residues in the CDR3. Trimming took 6 bases from V and 6 from J, leaving 9 bases between them.

This clonotype was seen a few times. This chain joins TRBV24-1 and TRBJ2-2; 9 bases are a match to TRBD1. The V segment lost 4 bases and the J segment 3 bases; nucleotides outside the gene matches: 5. Germline assignment: CDR1 KGHDR and CDR2 SFDVKD. This CDR3 has 16 residues. In DNA form, the CDR3 reads TGTGCCACCAGTGACTCGGACAGGGGATACACCGGGGAGCTGTTTTTT. Its translation: CATSDSDRGYTGELFF.

The sample holds many counts of this clonotype. J is TRBJ1-4 and V is TRBV7-9; 7 bases fit TRBD1. Germline V lookup: CDR1 SEHNR, CDR2 FQNEAQ (reference sequence). V lost 5 bases to trimming and J lost 6 bases; unmatched junction nucleotides: 6. The CDR3 is made up of 14 amino acids. For the CDR3, the DNA is TGTGCCAGCAGCGTCCGGGACAGTGATGAAAAACTGTTTTTT. Its protein product is CASSVRDSDEKLFF.

Ten or more counts support this clonotype. The chain joins TRBV7-2 to TRBJ1-1; no clear D gene. The germline V and J ends were trimmed by 3 bases and 4 bases, with 18 bases remaining between them. Germline V gene sequence: CDR1 SGHTA, CDR2 FQGNSA. The length of the CDR3 is 16 residues. For the CDR3, the DNA is TGTGCCAGCAGCTTCGGGGTATCCAGTATTGGCACTGAAGCTTTCTTT. This codes for CASSFGVSSIGTEAFF. The full variable domain, rest sourced from reference TRBV7-2 and TRBJ1-1, is GAGVSQSPSNKVTEKGKDVELRCDPISGHTALYWYRQSLGQGLEFLIYFQGNSAPDKSGLPSDRFSAERTGGSVSTLTIQRTQQEDSAVYLCASSFGVSSIGTEAFFGQGTRLTVV.

This clonotype was counted between two and nine times. The chain uses TRBV25-1 and TRBJ2-2; D uncertain. Germline V gene data show CDR1 as MGHDK and CDR2 as SYGVNS. This CDR3 comprises 14 residues. Trimming left V 4 bases short and J 0 bases short, with 6 bases between. The CDR3 bases are TGTGCCAGCAGTGGGCACTCGAACACCGGGGAGCTGTTTTTT. It yields the protein CASSGHSNTGELFF.

This clonotype was picked up many times. The chain carries TRBV5-1 and TRBJ2-5; 7 positions agree with TRBD1. The germline V gene encodes CDR1 SGHRS and CDR2 YFSETQ. This CDR3 comprises 16 residues. The ends lost 4 bases at V and 5 bases at J; junction bases unmatched: 14. The CDR3 here is CASSRQGRGGIETQYF. The DNA for the CDR3 is TGCGCCAGCAGCAGACAGGGAAGAGGAGGAATCGAGACCCAGTACTTC.

Ten or more counts support this clonotype. The chain joins TRBV5-1 to TRBJ1-1; 10 bases map to TRBD1. This CDR3 is built from 16 residues. CDR1 and CDR2 (germline): SGHRS, YFSETQ. V trimming: 2 bases; J trimming: 4 bases; junction bases outside the gene matches: 8. The CDR3 is CASSFLARTGGTEAFF. As DNA, the CDR3 is TGCGCCAGCAGCTTCCTTGCTCGGACAGGGGGCACTGAAGCTTTCTTT.

This clonotype was observed at least ten times. The rearrangement links TRBV7-9 to TRBJ1-2; D is unresolved. Germline V gives CDR1 SEHNR, CDR2 FQNEAQ (reference sequence). The germline V and J ends were trimmed by 5 bases and 2 bases, with 9 bases remaining between them. CDR3 length: 13 residues. The CDR3 DNA follows: TGTGCCAGCAGCCTTCATTTAAACTATGGCTACACCTTC. Translating gives CASSLHLNYGYTF.

This clonotype was seen at least ten times. The chain combines TRBV3-1 with TRBJ2-7; TRBD2 is a possible D gene (5 bases). This CDR3 region has 14 residues. V lost 2 bases to trimming and J lost 3 bases, with 11 bases between them. Germline values: CDR1 LGHDT, CDR2 YNNKEL (reference sequence). DNA of the CDR3: TGTGCCAGCAGCCAATCCGGGAATCGCTACGAGCAGTACTTC. This gives the protein CASSQSGNRYEQYF.

This clonotype was recorded at least ten times. The V call is TRBV20-1, the J call TRBJ2-1; a weak D match, TRBD2 (6 bases). This CDR3 has 10 amino acids. Germline CDR1 reads DFQATT; CDR2 reads SNEGSKA (reference sequence). V gave up 6 bases and J gave up 13 bases, with 13 bases separating them. The chain's CDR3 is CSAWGGGQFF. The CDR3 DNA sequence: TGCAGTGCCTGGGGAGGAGGACAGTTCTTC.

This clonotype has only a few counts. This chain joins TRBV7-2 and TRBJ2-2, with TRBD2 identical over 14 bases. The ends lost 5 bases at V and 3 bases at J; junction bases unmatched: 5. This CDR3 region has 17 residues. CDR1 is SGHTA and CDR2 is FQGNSA in the germline V gene. CDR3 protein: CASSQGLAGVYTGELFF. DNA of the CDR3: TGTGCCAGCAGCCAGGGACTAGCGGGAGTCTACACCGGGGAGCTGTTTTTT.

The chain recombines TRBV7-2 with TRBJ2-1, with D possibly matching TRBD2 (7 bases). In germline, CDR1 is SGHTA, CDR2 FQGNSA. This CDR3 region has 15 residues. Trimming removed 1 base at V and 9 bases at J, with 16 bases between. The CDR3 DNA follows: TGTGCCAGCAGCTTAGGTTCCAGCGGGGACATTGAGCAGTTCTTC. Translating it yields CASSLGSSGDIEQFF.

In the case of this clonotype: One junction end disagrees with the germline gene, perhaps due to a read error. V and J are TRBV20-1 and TRBJ2-1; TRBD2 matches 7 bases. Germline-derived CDR1 and CDR2 are DFQATT and SNEGSKA (reference sequence). This CDR3 region has 17 residues. This CDR3 reads CCARDQERDHSYNEQFF. The CDR3 DNA reads as TGCTGTGCTAGAGATCAGGAGCGGGATCATTCCTACAATGAGCAGTTCTTC.

This clonotype appeared many times. The rearrangement uses TRBV20-1 and TRBJ1-1, with a tentative D call TRBD1 (5 bases). V lost 3 bases and J lost 1, with 6 bases in between. This CDR3 comprises 12 residues. Germline V gene sequence: CDR1 DFQATT, CDR2 SNEGSKA (reference sequence). The CDR3 loop reads CSASQGNTEAFF. In DNA form, the CDR3 reads TGCAGTGCTAGTCAGGGGAACACTGAAGCTTTCTTT.

This clonotype was observed a single time. A clone one base away is much larger, so this may be a read error. The chain links TRBV12-3 or TRBV12-4 to TRBJ1-2; D call uncertain. CDR3 length equals 12 residues. Trimming shortened V by 4 bases and J by 4 bases, and 7 bases separated the two germline ends. The CDR3 spells CASSSAGYGYTF. CDR3 in DNA: TGTGCCAGCAGTTCGGCGGGCTATGGCTACACCTTC.

This clonotype was counted many times. V gene TRBV18 combines with J gene TRBJ2-3; the D is unclear. The V gene's germline CDR1 is KGHSH and CDR2 LQKENI. The CDR3 contains 13 residues. The V end was cut by 2 bases, the J end by 3 bases, with 6 bases between. CDR3 residues: CASSPELTDTQYF. The CDR3 coding sequence is TGTGCCAGCTCACCAGAGTTGACAGATACGCAGTATTTT. Full variable domain (outside the CDR3, taken from reference TRBV18 and TRBJ2-3): NAGVMQNPRHLVRRRGQEARLRCSPMKGHSHVYWYRQLPEEGLKFMVYLQKENIIDESGMPKERFSAEFPKEGPSILRIQQVVRGDSAAYFCASSPELTDTQYFGPGTRLTVL.

The sample holds many counts of this clonotype. The chain couples TRBV5-5 to TRBJ1-5; D is unclear. This CDR3 has 15 residues. CDR1 is SGHKS, CDR2 YYEKEE, per germline (reference sequence). The ends were cut back, 0 bases at V and 3 bases at J, with 10 bases in the middle. This CDR3 reads CASSLGTALNQPQHF. Here the CDR3 DNA reads TGTGCCAGCAGCTTGGGTACAGCCCTCAATCAGCCCCAGCATTTT.

This clonotype was counted a single time. The rearrangement joins TRBV6-2 or TRBV6-3 to TRBJ1-5, with TRBD1 identical over 8 bases. Looked up from germline, CDR1 is MNHEY and CDR2 is SVGEGT. V shed 2 bases, J shed 6 bases, and the junction held 9 bases outside the gene matches. The CDR3 totals 16 residues. CDR3 loop: CASSYGGQAWSQPQHF. DNA of the CDR3: TGTGCCAGCAGTTACGGGGGACAGGCCTGGAGTCAGCCCCAGCATTTT.

This clonotype occurred many times. This chain links TRBV3-1 with TRBJ2-3; TRBD2 might be the D (5 bases). The germline V gene encodes CDR1 LGHDT and CDR2 YNNKEL (reference sequence). The CDR3 consists of 13 residues. The V end lost 0 bases, the J end lost 5 bases, and 6 bases lay between the germline ends. The CDR3: CASSQDREDTQYF. For the CDR3, the DNA is TGTGCCAGCAGCCAAGATCGGGAAGATACGCAGTATTTT.

A few counts support this clonotype. The genes are TRBV7-8 and TRBJ2-5; the match to TRBD2 covers 9 bases. The CDR3 runs to 15 residues. Germline loops: CDR1 SGHVS, CDR2 FQNEAQ. After removal of 6 bases from V and 0 bases from J, the junction contained 5 bases not matched to a gene. The DNA for the CDR3 is TGTGCCAGCAGTCCGAGACTAGCGGACCAAGAGACCCAGTACTTC. Its protein product is CASSPRLADQETQYF. Full variable domain (rest looked up from reference TRBV7-8 and TRBJ2-5): GAGVSQSPRYKVAKRGQDVALRCDPISGHVSLFWYQQALGQGPEFLTYFQNEAQLDKSGLPSDRFFAERPEGSVSTLKIQRTQQEDSAVYLCASSPRLADQETQYFGPGTRLLVL.